This T cell receptor (beta chain) was found in a study of CD8 T cells in Susac syndrome (dated by TCRdb to the late 2010s). Study-wide context: Whether CD8+ T cell activation and differentiation in Susac syndrome was antigen driven was tested using repertoire sequencing. CD8+ T cell repertoire clonality was compared between 11 to 12 healthy donors, some 14 Susac syndrome patients and approximately 16 multiple sclerosis patients.

As regards this clonotype: Its recognized antigen is unknown. No base qualities exist here, and no much larger clone lies one base off it.

Peripheral blood CD8+ and CD4+ T cells from healthy donors, Susac syndrome patients and multiple sclerosis patients were profiled by high-throughput TCR beta sequencing. Multiple sclerosis controls were treatment-naive patients with stable or active relapsing-remitting disease fulfilling revised McDonald criteria. Bulk CD8+ and CD4+ T cells were purified magnetically by negative isolation, whereas CD8+ TEMRA cells were enriched by FACS. Blood was drawn into EDTA tubes, processed within 24 hours, and PBMCs were isolated by density gradient centrifugation. PBMCs intended for TCR sequencing were frozen in liquid nitrogen and were later thawed in a 37 degrees C water bath. The sorted or isolated CD4+, CD8+ and CD8+ TEMRA cells reached a purity of at least 90%. RNA was extracted using the RNeasy kit, and roughly 0.45 to 1 microgram was reverse transcribed with random hexamers. TCR beta CDR3 regions were amplified with the immunoSEQ multiplex PCR assay covering 54 Vbeta and 13 Jbeta segments. Bias from PCR amplification was corrected by using a synthetic template baseline for primer optimization and for computational correction. As for the original processing: Reads were annotated to V, D and J genes per IMGT and analyzed with immunoSEQ Analyzer, keeping only productive sequences. Clonality was calculated as one minus the Shannon entropy normalized by log2 of the number of productive unique sequences. Public and private clones were assessed among the 100 most prevalent clones of each patient and control. A clone was defined as Susac-specific if it was absent from the healthy and MS cohorts, from 950 to 1,300 published viral clones and from other ImmuneACCESS disease sequences. TCRdb passed the public sequencing reads through fastp at Q25 and MiXCR, retaining productive beta sequences. Identical CDR3 protein sequences are pooled into one entry, listed with their most common genes and DNA. The V and J calls were not made by the authors but by TCRdb's processing. The sample contains fewer than 200,000 distinct CDR3 sequences, roughly 95% of them found a single time. Jointly, the top ten make up roughly 0.16% of the sample.

V sheds 0 bases and J sheds 1 base, leaving 9 bases between their ends. Counted from cysteine to phenylalanine, this CDR3 has 15 amino acids. The sequence is cut down to CDR3 DNA, 45 bases in frame from base 1. Sequences MNHEY (CDR1) and SVGAGI (CDR2) are obtained from the germline V gene. Paper-wide results and their limitations: The number of individuals in the TCR sequencing and HLA analysis was acknowledged as relatively small.

This TCR was sampled from a human donor with multiple sclerosis. The sequence is built from TRBV6-5 and TRBJ2-5; the D region possibly corresponds to TRBD2 (5 bases align). The sample was CD8+ T cells from PBMCs. The base sequence is TGTGCCAGCAGTTACTCGACCGGGGTCCAAGAGACCCAGTACTTC. This translates into CASSYSTGVQETQYF.